The clone carrying this T cell receptor beta chain was seen a few times. The antigen is undetermined. The CDR3 has 16 amino acids. V dropped 0 bases and J dropped 2 bases, with 14 bases sitting between them. Per the germline V gene, CDR1 is MNHEY and CDR2 is SVGAGI. This entry comes from a study of T-cell reconstitution after alpha-beta-depleted transplantation in children. Study results and caveats: By about two months after transplant, alpha-beta T cells reportedly arose from several hundred graft clones that had expanded.

Unique molecular identifiers were incorporated during preparation of the TCRbeta library. TCRdb independently ran MiXCR on the PCR reads; one entry per CDR3 protein. The repertoire holds about 300,000 distinct CDR3 sequences, with around a tenth as singletons. This receptor was obtained from a boy under two years old with acute myeloid leukemia, due to receive a stem cell transplant. The sequences come from PBMCs, collected before TCRalphabeta/CD19-depleted stem cell transplant. This chain connects TRBV6-5 to TRBJ2-7; tentatively, D is TRBD2 (5 bases). The CDR3 sequence is CASSYSFLFGAYEQYF. CDR3 DNA sequence: TGTGCCAGCAGTTACTCGTTTCTCTTCGGGGCCTACGAGCAGTACTTC.